This passage covers 15 T cell receptor beta chains from one sample sequenced in a study of T cells in Graves' hyperthyroidism and ophthalmopathy. RNA transcripts were the template for amplifying TCR beta CDR3 regions. RT-PCR in the first round (using the HTBI primer set) targeted the TCR CDR3. TCRdb processed the multiplex PCR reads anew with MiXCR; each CDR3 protein has one entry. The sample holds under 600,000 distinct CDR3 sequences, around 16% seen once. The specimen sequenced was blood. All receptors come from a woman aged 40 to 50 with Graves' ophthalmopathy.

The rearrangement links TRBV20-1 to TRBJ2-7, with TRBD1 matching over 9 bases. The CDR3 spans 13 residues. Germline V gene data show CDR1 as DFQATT and CDR2 as SNEGSKA (reference sequence). Trimming cost V 5 bases and J 3 bases; bases outside gene matches: 5. The CDR3 nucleotides read TGCAGTGCTTCCCTGACAGGGGGCTACGAGCAGTACTTC. Protein sequence: CSASLTGGYEQYF.

As for this clonotype: Relative to the germline gene, one junction end is altered; a read error may explain this. The chain recombines TRBV18 with TRBJ2-3, with D possibly matching TRBD2 (6 bases). The CDR3 is 16 residues long. Germline assignment: CDR1 KGHSH and CDR2 LQKENI. In nucleotides, the CDR3 is TGTGCCAGCTCAGCACCGAGAGCGGGCTACACAGATACGCAGTATTTT. Translating gives CASSAPRAGYTDTQYF.

This chain links TRBV2 with TRBJ2-5; possibly TRBD2 for D (5 bases). Germline assignment: CDR1 SNHLY and CDR2 FYNNEI. The CDR3 runs to 13 residues. The ends were cut back, 6 bases at V and 3 bases at J, with 11 bases in the middle. This CDR3 reads CASRLLVEETQYF. The CDR3, as DNA: TGTGCCAGCAGATTACTAGTAGAAGAGACCCAGTACTTC.

This clonotype was found a few times. The chain uses TRBV7-9 and TRBJ2-3; D unresolved. CDR1 and CDR2 (germline): SEHNR, FQNEAQ (reference sequence). The CDR3 totals 13 residues. Trimming pared 4 bases from V and 4 bases from J, leaving 9 bases between. The CDR3 DNA is TGTGCCAGCAGCTCCGGACGGGCAGATACGCAGTATTTT. As protein: CASSSGRADTQYF.

This clonotype showed up many times. V and J are TRBV28 and TRBJ2-7, with D hard to call. V was cut by 3 bases and J by 0 bases, with 9 bases left in between. The CDR3 contains 14 residues. Germline-derived CDR1 and CDR2 are MDHEN and SYDVKM. The CDR3 DNA follows: TGTGCCAGCAGTTTGGGGATACGCTCCTACGAGCAGTACTTC. Translating gives CASSLGIRSYEQYF.

This clonotype was seen at least ten times. V usage is TRBV11-2 and J usage is TRBJ2-2; 9 bases fit TRBD2. V was clipped by 5 bases and J by 5 bases; unmatched bases: 18. The CDR3 is made up of 19 amino acids. Germline CDR1 and CDR2: SGHAT and FQNNGV. CDR3 in DNA: TGTGCCAGCAGCCCGATAAAAGCGACTAGCGGCCCTCGGACCGGGGAGCTGTTTTTT. Its protein is CASSPIKATSGPRTGELFF.

This clonotype was counted many times. The chain carries TRBV6-1 and TRBJ1-1; maybe TRBD1 (6 bases). The CDR3 contains 15 residues. Germline V lookup: CDR1 MNHNS, CDR2 SASEGT. The V end lost 8 bases, the J end lost 1 base, and 17 bases lay between the germline ends. The CDR3 DNA sequence: TGTGCCAGCTCCTCGTCAGGGGAAGCGAACACTGAAGCTTTCTTT. This encodes CASSSSGEANTEAFF.

J is TRBJ1-1 and V is TRBV2, with 7 nucleotides matching TRBD1. CDR3 length: 14 residues. Germline CDR1 SNHLY, CDR2 FYNNEI. The J segment lost 7 bases and the V segment lost 2 bases, leaving 7 bases of the junction unmatched. The chain's CDR3 is CASSELTGWNEAFF. The DNA of the CDR3 is TGTGCCAGCAGTGAACTGACAGGGTGGAATGAAGCTTTCTTT.

Worth noting for this clonotype: A junction boundary mismatches the germline segment, possibly from a read error. V gene TRBV28 combines with J gene TRBJ2-7; D is possibly TRBD1 (5 bases). CDR1 MDHEN and CDR2 SYDVKM come from the germline V gene. The CDR3 is 13 amino acids. The DNA of the CDR3 is TGTGCCAGCAGTCGGGCAGGGCCCTACGAGCAGTGCTTC. Translated, it gives CASSRAGPYEQCF.

Many counts were recorded for this clonotype. The chain links TRBV28 to TRBJ2-7; D not certain. Trimming pared 3 bases from V and 4 bases from J, leaving 7 bases between. CDR1 and CDR2 from the germline V gene are MDHEN and SYDVKM. The CDR3 extends over 12 amino acids. For the CDR3, the DNA is TGTGCCAGCAGTTTTATGCGATACGAGCAGTACTTC. It is translated as CASSFMRYEQYF. The whole variable domain, filled in from reference TRBV28 and TRBJ2-7, reads DVKVTQSSRYLVKRTGEKVFLECVQDMDHENMFWYRQDPGLGLRLIYFSYDVKMKEKGDIPEGYSVSREKKERFSLILESASTNQTSMYLCASSFMRYEQYFGPGTRLTVT.

The count of this clonotype is one. V gene TRBV6-1 combines with J gene TRBJ2-1, with TRBD2 matching 13 bases. V shed 4 bases and J 3 bases; nucleotides not matched to a gene: 12. From germline, CDR1 is MNHNS and CDR2 SASEGT. The CDR3 extends over 19 amino acids. The CDR3 reads CASSGTSGSPAGIYNEQFF. The CDR3 nucleotides read TGTGCCAGCAGTGGGACTAGCGGGAGTCCCGCAGGGATCTACAATGAGCAGTTCTTC.

As regards this clonotype: Mismatch with germline at one junction end may stem from a read error. The rearrangement joins TRBV7-9 to TRBJ2-1, with 7 bases that match TRBD1. The CDR3 is made up of 16 amino acids. CDR1 SEHNR and CDR2 FQNEAQ come from the germline V gene (reference sequence). The chain's CDR3 is CAGSSLPDRVDVEQFF. The CDR3 coding sequence is TGTGCCGGCAGCTCTCTCCCCGACAGGGTGGACGTTGAGCAGTTCTTC. Full variable domain (outside the CDR3, taken from reference TRBV7-9 and TRBJ2-1): DTGVSQNPRHKITKRGQNVTFRCDPISEHNRLYWYRQTLGQGPEFLTYFQNEAQLEKSRLLSDRFSAERPKGSFSTLEIQRTEQGDSAMYLCAGSSLPDRVDVEQFFGPGTRLTVL.

This clonotype appeared a few times. The chain is built from TRBV7-6 and TRBJ1-1; possibly TRBD1 for D (5 bases). Germline V lookup: CDR1 SGHVS, CDR2 FNYEAQ. Trimming left V 1 base short and J 10 bases short, with 10 bases between. The CDR3 covers 12 residues. The CDR3 bases are TGTGCCAGCAGCTTAGGGGACGGGGGAGCTTTCTTT. Residues: CASSLGDGGAFF.

The sample holds a few counts of this clonotype. The chain has TRBV5-1 and TRBJ2-5; possibly TRBD1 or TRBD2 for D (5 bases each). The germline V gene encodes CDR1 SGHRS and CDR2 YFSETQ. Trimming cost V 3 bases and J 3 bases, with 12 bases left between them. The CDR3 has 14 amino acids. The CDR3 region is CASSWDRQKETQYF. As DNA, the CDR3 is TGCGCCAGCAGCTGGGACCGACAGAAAGAGACCCAGTACTTC.

This clonotype was seen many times. The CDR3 DNA sequence: TGCAGTGCTTCCAGGACAGGGGGTTCTAGAGGGGACGAGCAGTACTTC. It yields the protein CSASRTGGSRGDEQYF. This chain connects TRBV20-1 to TRBJ2-7; 10 nucleotides align to TRBD1. Germline values: CDR1 DFQATT, CDR2 SNEGSKA (reference sequence). This CDR3 has 16 amino acids. The trim removed 5 bases at V and 5 bases at J, leaving 15 bases unmatched.